This T cell receptor beta chain emerged from a study of tumor and adjacent non-tumor tissue in lung cancer. Across the whole study: On average, productive TCRbeta reads reached 4 million to 4.5 million per sample. General observations from the study: Tumor tissue had significantly higher TCR diversity than normal lung.

This clonotype was found a few times. The antigen is not known. CDR3 length: 13 residues. The germline V gene has CDR1 SGHRS and CDR2 YFSETQ. V was pared by 2 bases and J by 9 bases, with 5 bases of the junction left unmatched. This sample's RNA came from whole unsorted tissue. The normal lung tissue was taken more than 3 cm from the tumor edge. Donors were chemotherapy-naive, newly diagnosed lung cancer surgical patients in China, August–late 2014. A modified ARM-PCR protocol with three rounds of nested PCR amplified TCRbeta. TCRdb independently ran MiXCR on the multiplex PCR reads; one entry per CDR3 protein. The sample records over 100,000 distinct CDR3 sequences, 62% being singletons.

This receptor was taken from a man aged 55 to 70 with non-small cell lung cancer. The V gene is TRBV5-1, the J gene TRBJ2-1; 7 nucleotides match TRBD2. Sequenced material: distant non-tumor lung tissue. CDR3 residues: CASSFASGFEQFF. The CDR3 nucleotides read TGCGCCAGCAGCTTCGCTAGCGGTTTTGAGCAGTTCTTC.